Following are 8 T cell receptor beta chains from one sample sequenced in a study of T cell changes during pregnancy in multiple sclerosis. Assay: immunoSEQ multiplex PCR; the TCRdb copy retains only in-frame clones and omits some. The sample shows around 28,000 clones, roughly 90% of them seen only once. This sample comprised CD4+ T cells from peripheral blood mononuclear cells, obtained in the first trimester of pregnancy. These TCRs come from a female donor in good health, enrolled as a control in a pregnancy study.

V usage is TRBV29-1 and J usage is TRBJ2-5; a weak D match, TRBD2 (6 bases). This CDR3 is 13 amino acids long. Germline V gene data show CDR1 as SQVTM and CDR2 as ANQGSEA. V lost 6 bases and J 1 base, leaving 12 bases between the germline ends. For the CDR3, the DNA is TGCAGCGTGGCGGGGACGGTCCAAGAGACCCAGTACTTC. Translating gives CSVAGTVQETQYF.

The chain is built from TRBV5-1 and TRBJ2-3; perhaps TRBD1 as D (5 bases). Germline CDR1 SGHRS, CDR2 YFSETQ. The V end lost 0 bases, the J end lost 1 base, and 9 bases lay between the germline ends. This CDR3 has 15 amino acids. CDR3 residues: CASSLEGRGTDTQYF. For the CDR3, the DNA is TGCGCCAGCAGCTTGGAGGGGCGCGGCACAGATACGCAGTATTTT.

The chain has TRBV29-1 and TRBJ1-2, with TRBD1 identical over 8 bases. Per germline, CDR1 SQVTM and CDR2 ANQGSEA. Trimming cost V 1 base and J 8 bases; bases outside gene matches: 6. The CDR3 extends over 13 amino acids. The CDR3 sequence is CSVEGTGIGGYTF. The CDR3 DNA sequence: TGCAGCGTTGAAGGGACAGGGATTGGAGGCTACACCTTC.

The chain carries TRBV7-3 and TRBJ2-2; 7 bases fit TRBD2. V lost 3 bases and J lost 1; bases outside the gene matches: 5. The CDR3 is 16 residues long. Looked up from germline, CDR1 is SGHTA and CDR2 is FQGTGA. The CDR3 reads CASSFGSGKNTGELFF. The CDR3 DNA is TGTGCCAGCAGCTTCGGCAGCGGGAAGAACACCGGGGAGCTGTTTTTT.

A note on this clone: The junction departs from the called germline gene at one end, perhaps through a read error. The chain links TRBV7-7 to TRBJ2-5; D remains unclear. CDR3 size: 12 residues. In germline, CDR1 is SSHAT, CDR2 FNYEAQ (reference sequence). The CDR3 sequence: CASSPHGETQYF. The CDR3 DNA follows: TGTGCTAGCAGCCCACACGGGGAGACCCAGTACTTC.

The CDR3: CASSARTSGDIQYF. CDR3 nucleotide sequence: TGTGCCAGCAGCGCCCGGACTAGCGGGGACATTCAGTACTTC. V usage is TRBV7-2 and J usage is TRBJ2-4, with 12 positions matching TRBD2. This CDR3 has 14 amino acids. J was trimmed by 8 bases and V by 5 bases; bases with no gene match: 4. CDR1 and CDR2 from the germline V gene are SGHTA and FQGNSA.

This chain connects TRBV18 to TRBJ2-1; the match to TRBD1 covers 10 bases. The CDR3 runs 15 residues. CDR1 and CDR2 (germline): KGHSH, LQKENI. Unmatched junction bases numbered 5, after V lost 6 bases and J lost 3 bases. The CDR3 sequence: CASSTGTGVYNEQFF. The DNA for the CDR3 is TGTGCCAGCTCTACCGGGACAGGGGTCTACAATGAGCAGTTCTTC.

The J gene is TRBJ2-5, the V gene TRBV10-3; 10 bases match TRBD1. Germline V gene data show CDR1 as ENHRY and CDR2 as SYGVKD. The CDR3 extends over 12 amino acids. With 11 bases clipped from V and 4 bases from J, the junction kept 4 bases outside the gene matches. The CDR3 nucleotides are TGTGCCGTCGGACAGGGGGTAGAGACCCAGTACTTC. This encodes CAVGQGVETQYF.